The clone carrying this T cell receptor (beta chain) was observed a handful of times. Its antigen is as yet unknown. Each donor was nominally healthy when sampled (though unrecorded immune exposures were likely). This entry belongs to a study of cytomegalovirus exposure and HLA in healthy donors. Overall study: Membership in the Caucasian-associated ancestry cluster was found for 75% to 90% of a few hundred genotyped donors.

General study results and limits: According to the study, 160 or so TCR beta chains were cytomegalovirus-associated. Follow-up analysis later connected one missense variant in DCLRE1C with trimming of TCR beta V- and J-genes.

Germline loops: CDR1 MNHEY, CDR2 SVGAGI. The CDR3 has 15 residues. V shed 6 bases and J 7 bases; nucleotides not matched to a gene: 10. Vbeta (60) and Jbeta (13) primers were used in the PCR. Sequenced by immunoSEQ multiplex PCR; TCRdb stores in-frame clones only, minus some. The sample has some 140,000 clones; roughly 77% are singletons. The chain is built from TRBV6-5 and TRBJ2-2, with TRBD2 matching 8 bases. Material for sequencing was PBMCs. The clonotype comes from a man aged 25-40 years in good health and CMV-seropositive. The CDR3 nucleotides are TGTGCCAGCAGGTCACCTTCGGGGGGGGGCGGGGAGCTGTTTTTT. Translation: CASRSPSGGGGELFF.